The next 22 T cell receptor beta chains were all read from a single sample in a study of molecular identifiers for immune sequencing clone quantification (dated by TCRdb to the late 2010s). Library preparation used PCR. TCRdb names NextSeq 500 as the instrument used. TCRdb passed the public sequencing reads through fastp at Q25 and MiXCR, retaining productive beta sequences. A single entry per CDR3 protein holds the most common genes and DNA from its merged rows. The sample table shows about 500,000 distinct CDR3 sequences, and around 23% are seen once. The top ten constitute around 0.8% of the sample. The sequencing sample was made of naive CD8+ T cells from blood, with Jurkat cell RNA spiked in. The sample's cell subset or site, from its label and the paper: FACS-sorted CD8+CD4-CCR7+CD45RA+ naive T cells. These receptors were collected from a human donor in good health. Some libraries in this study had Jurkat cell RNA spiked in.

This clonotype was observed a few times. The rearrangement links TRBV27 to TRBJ2-7; the match to TRBD2 covers 8 bases. The CDR3 spans 14 residues. V shed 3 bases and J 4 bases; nucleotides not matched to a gene: 5. The V gene's germline CDR1 is MNHEY and CDR2 SMNVEV (reference sequence). CDR3 loop: CASSFKRERYEQYF. The CDR3 nucleotides read TGTGCCAGCAGTTTCAAGCGGGAGCGGTACGAGCAGTACTTC.

The gene calls are TRBV7-6 and TRBJ1-6; 7 bases are a match to TRBD1. The CDR3 sequence is 15 residues long. The V gene's germline CDR1 is SGHVS and CDR2 FNYEAQ. J was trimmed by 8 bases and V by 4 bases; bases with no gene match: 8. CDR3 in amino acids: CASSYADRADSPLHF. CDR3 DNA: TGTGCCAGCAGCTACGCCGACAGGGCTGATTCACCCCTCCACTTT.

The chain links TRBV5-6 to TRBJ2-1, with unresolved D. Germline V gene lookup returns CDR1 SGHDT and CDR2 YYEEEE. V was pared by 4 bases and J by 3 bases, with 14 bases between. CDR3 length: 15 amino acids. CDR3 region: CASSLIRGVYNEQFF. Here the CDR3 DNA reads TGTGCCAGCAGCCTCATCCGCGGAGTCTACAATGAGCAGTTCTTC.

A few counts support this clonotype. CDR3 coding DNA: TGTGCCAGCAGCTTAGTTGATGAGCAGTTCTTC. Its protein is CASSLVDEQFF. The gene calls are TRBV7-9 and TRBJ2-1; D is uncertain. Trimming left V 1 base short and J 8 bases short, with 3 bases between. The germline V gene encodes CDR1 SEHNR and CDR2 FQNEAQ (reference sequence). The CDR3 sequence is 11 residues long.

The sample holds a few counts of this clonotype. The rearrangement links TRBV6-2 or TRBV6-3 to TRBJ1-1; 7 bases match TRBD1. V shed 3 bases and J 6 bases; nucleotides not matched to a gene: 7. The CDR3 length is 14 residues. Germline lookup yields CDR1 MNHEY and CDR2 SVGEGT. The CDR3 DNA follows: TGTGCCAGCAGTTATGGACAGGAGGGGGCTGAAGCTTTCTTT. Protein product: CASSYGQEGAEAFF.

The genes are TRBV7-9 and TRBJ2-5, with D possibly being TRBD2 (5 bases). The CDR3 is 15 residues long. V was shortened by 1 base and J by 1 base, with 10 bases between the two germline ends. Germline loops: CDR1 SEHNR, CDR2 FQNEAQ (reference sequence). In DNA form, the CDR3 reads TGTGCCAGCAGCTTAGTCGCGGACTTCCAAGAGACCCAGTACTTC. This encodes CASSLVADFQETQYF.

The chain has TRBV19 and TRBJ2-2, with 8 positions matching TRBD1. V dropped 3 bases and J dropped 5; count of bases not matched to a gene: 2. CDR1 and CDR2 (germline): LNHDA, SQIVND (reference sequence). This CDR3 has 14 residues. Here the CDR3 DNA reads TGTGCCAGTAGTATGGGGACAGGAACCGGGGAGCTGTTTTTT. This gives the protein CASSMGTGTGELFF.

The table lists this clonotype with many counts. The genes are TRBV7-9 and TRBJ1-1; D remains unclear. Per germline, CDR1 SEHNR and CDR2 FQNEAQ (reference sequence). V was pared by 6 bases and J by 1 base, with 6 bases between. CDR3 length: 12 residues. The CDR3 DNA is TGTGCCAGCAGGAGATCGAACACTGAAGCTTTCTTT. It translates to CASRRSNTEAFF.

The sample holds a few counts of this clonotype. The chain uses TRBV12-3 or TRBV12-4 and TRBJ2-1; TRBD1 aligns across 8 bases. CDR3 size: 12 residues. J was trimmed by 14 bases and V by 1 base; bases with no gene match: 4. The CDR3 region has the DNA TGTGCCAGCAGTTTAGGGGACAGGTCGAAGTTCTTC. Translated: CASSLGDRSKFF.

This clonotype was counted ten times or more. V gene TRBV7-9 combines with J gene TRBJ1-1, with 10 bases identical to TRBD1. The CDR3 consists of 14 residues. The germline CDR1 and CDR2 sequences are SEHNR and FQNEAQ (reference sequence). The junction had 4 bases not matched to a gene; V was cut back by 3 bases and J by 6 bases. The chain's CDR3 is CASSFSDRGPEAFF. CDR3 DNA: TGTGCCAGCAGCTTTTCAGACAGGGGGCCTGAAGCTTTCTTT.

This clonotype was counted many times. This chain joins TRBV27 and TRBJ2-3; D not resolved. The ends were cut back, 5 bases at V and 4 bases at J, with 13 bases in the middle. The CDR3 runs to 14 residues. The V gene's germline CDR1 is MNHEY and CDR2 SMNVEV (reference sequence). This chain's CDR3 is CASSPYTDSDTQYF. CDR3 nucleotide sequence: TGTGCCAGCAGTCCTTACACCGATTCAGATACGCAGTATTTT.

This clonotype was picked up a small number of times. The chain has TRBV12-3 or TRBV12-4 and TRBJ1-1; the match to TRBD1 covers 11 bases. V was pared by 1 base and J by 4 bases, with 5 bases of the junction left unmatched. The CDR3 has 16 amino acids. The CDR3 DNA sequence: TGTGCCAGCAGTTTAGGGACAGGGGGCGCAAGCACTGAAGCTTTCTTT. Protein sequence: CASSLGTGGASTEAFF.

This sequence joins TRBV28 and TRBJ1-1, with D possibly matching TRBD1 (6 bases). Trimming shortened V by 4 bases and J by 9 bases, and 12 bases separated the two germline ends. Germline V CDR1 and CDR2: MDHEN, SYDVKM. The CDR3 is made up of 12 amino acids. For the CDR3, the DNA is TGTGCCAGCAGTTCGGACAGTTTTAAAGCTTTCTTT. Its protein product is CASSSDSFKAFF.

With respect to this clonotype: No conserved phenylalanine or tryptophan ends this CDR3, so it is likely a read error. This rearrangement joins TRBV4-1 to TRBJ2-3, with 14 bases aligning to TRBD2. This CDR3 has 17 residues. V lost 4 bases, J lost 6 bases, and 9 bases stayed unmatched. The V gene's germline CDR1 is MGHRA and CDR2 YSYEKL. The CDR3 region is CASSLLTSGGALDTQYL. The CDR3 coding sequence is TGCGCCAGCAGCCTCCTGACTAGCGGGGGGGCCCTTGATACGCAGTATCTT.

This clonotype was detected a few times. The V and J genes are TRBV29-1 and TRBJ2-1, with 7 bases lining up with TRBD2. Germline V gene lookup returns CDR1 SQVTM and CDR2 ANQGSEA. This CDR3 region has 16 residues. V was clipped by 1 base and J by 4 bases; unmatched bases: 10. CDR3 protein: CSVEATTSARYNEQFF. DNA of the CDR3: TGCAGCGTTGAAGCCACAACTAGCGCACGGTACAATGAGCAGTTCTTC.

This chain joins TRBV2 and TRBJ1-4; D is unclear. Per germline, CDR1 SNHLY and CDR2 FYNNEI. The V end lost 4 bases, the J end lost 0 bases, and 9 bases lay between the germline ends. The CDR3 has 15 residues. The CDR3 DNA reads as TGTGCCAGCAGTGGTGCTATCACAACTAATGAAAAACTGTTTTTT. Its translation: CASSGAITTNEKLFF.

This clonotype was detected ten times or more. The chain couples TRBV7-9 to TRBJ1-5; no clear D. CDR3 size: 14 residues. The V gene lost 6 bases and the J gene lost 2 bases, with 11 bases spanning the gap. Germline V CDR1 and CDR2: SEHNR, FQNEAQ (reference sequence). In nucleotides, the CDR3 is TGTGCCAGCAGGCCAGGAGACGGCAATCAGCCCCAGCATTTT. This translates into CASRPGDGNQPQHF.

On this clonotype: A much bigger clone sits one base away, suggesting this may be a read error. The chain has TRBV29-1 and TRBJ2-7; a possible D gene is TRBD1 (5 bases). Looked up from germline, CDR1 is SQVTM and CDR2 is ANQGSEA. This CDR3 has 13 amino acids. The CDR3 DNA follows: TGCTGCGTCACAGGCCCCGGCGATTACGAGCAGTACTTC. It is translated as CCVTGPGDYEQYF.

This clonotype was found many times. V is TRBV4-1 and J is TRBJ2-7; 10 positions agree with TRBD2. V lost 1 base to trimming and J lost 3 bases; unmatched junction nucleotides: 6. CDR1 is MGHRA and CDR2 is YSYEKL in the germline V gene. The CDR3 has 16 amino acids. The CDR3 sequence: CASSQGLAGASYEQYF. In DNA, the CDR3 is TGCGCCAGCAGCCAAGGCCTAGCGGGGGCCAGCTACGAGCAGTACTTC.

This clonotype occurred many times. CDR3 amino acids: CASSVGQGQETQYF. CDR3 DNA sequence: TGTGCCAGCAGCGTAGGCCAGGGCCAAGAGACCCAGTACTTC. The genes are TRBV9 and TRBJ2-5; a possible D gene is TRBD1 (5 bases). Germline V gives CDR1 SGDLS, CDR2 YYNGEE. V was pared by 0 bases and J by 1 base, with 7 bases between. The CDR3 runs 14 residues.

The chain links TRBV2 to TRBJ2-3, with 8 positions matching TRBD2. J lost 1 base, V lost 2 bases, and 2 bases had no gene match. CDR1 and CDR2 from the germline V gene are SNHLY and FYNNEI. The CDR3 has 15 residues. The DNA of the CDR3 is TGTGCCAGCAGTGAAATGACTAGCGGCACAGATACGCAGTATTTT. It yields the protein CASSEMTSGTDTQYF.

This clonotype was counted ten times or more. V is TRBV12-3 or TRBV12-4 and J is TRBJ2-4; D is perhaps TRBD2 (6 bases). V was clipped by 6 bases and J by 10 bases, with 22 bases between them. The CDR3 length is 15 residues. The CDR3 here is CASRTTGTEGWIQYF. DNA of the CDR3: TGTGCCAGCAGGACTACCGGGACGGAGGGGTGGATTCAGTACTTC.